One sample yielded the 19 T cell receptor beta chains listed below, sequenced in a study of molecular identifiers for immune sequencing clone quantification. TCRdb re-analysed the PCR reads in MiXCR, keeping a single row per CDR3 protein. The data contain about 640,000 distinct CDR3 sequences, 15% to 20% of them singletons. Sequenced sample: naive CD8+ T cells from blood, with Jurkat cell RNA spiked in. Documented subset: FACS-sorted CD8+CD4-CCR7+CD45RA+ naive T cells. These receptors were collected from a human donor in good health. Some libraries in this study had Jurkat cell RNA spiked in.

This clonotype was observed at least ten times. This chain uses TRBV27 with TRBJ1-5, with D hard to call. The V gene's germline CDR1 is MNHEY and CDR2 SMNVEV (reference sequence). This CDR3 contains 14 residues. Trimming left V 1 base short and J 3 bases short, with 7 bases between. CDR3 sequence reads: CASSLLGDNQPQHF. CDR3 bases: TGTGCCAGCAGTTTATTGGGAGACAATCAGCCCCAGCATTTT.

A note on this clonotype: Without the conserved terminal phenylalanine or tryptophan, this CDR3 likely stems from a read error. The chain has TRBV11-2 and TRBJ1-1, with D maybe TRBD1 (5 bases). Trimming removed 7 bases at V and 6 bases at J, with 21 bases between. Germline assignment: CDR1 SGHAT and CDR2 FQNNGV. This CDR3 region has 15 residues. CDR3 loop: CASNLGPQGNAEAFS. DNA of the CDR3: TGTGCCAGCAACTTGGGGCCTCAGGGAAACGCTGAAGCTTTCTCT.

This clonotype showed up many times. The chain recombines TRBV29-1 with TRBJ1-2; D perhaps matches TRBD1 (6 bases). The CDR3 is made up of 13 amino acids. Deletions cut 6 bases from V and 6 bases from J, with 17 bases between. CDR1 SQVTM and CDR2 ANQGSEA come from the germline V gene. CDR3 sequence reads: CSVPLQGPDGYTF. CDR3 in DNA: TGCAGCGTACCCTTACAGGGTCCGGATGGCTACACCTTC.

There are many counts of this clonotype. Written as DNA, the CDR3 is TGTGCCAGTGGCGAGGCAATCACTGAAGCTTTCTTT. Translated: CASGEAITEAFF. The chain is built from TRBV28 and TRBJ1-1, with D uncertain. This CDR3 contains 12 residues. The V gene's germline CDR1 is MDHEN and CDR2 SYDVKM. Deletions cut 9 bases from V and 4 bases from J, with 12 bases between.

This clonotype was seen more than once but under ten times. CDR3 loop: CARDRVYEQYF. CDR3 nucleotides: TGTGCCAGGGACAGGGTTTACGAGCAGTACTTC. The V call is TRBV9, the J call TRBJ2-7; 8 bases agree with TRBD1. The J segment lost 4 bases and the V segment lost 8 bases, leaving 2 bases of the junction unmatched. Germline V gene lookup returns CDR1 SGDLS and CDR2 YYNGEE. This CDR3 region has 11 residues.

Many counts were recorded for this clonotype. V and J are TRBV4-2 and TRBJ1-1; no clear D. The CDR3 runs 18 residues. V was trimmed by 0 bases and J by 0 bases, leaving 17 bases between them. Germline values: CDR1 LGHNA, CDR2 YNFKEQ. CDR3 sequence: CASSQERQALRLNTEAFF. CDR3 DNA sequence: TGTGCCAGCAGCCAAGAACGGCAGGCTCTTCGGTTGAACACTGAAGCTTTCTTT.

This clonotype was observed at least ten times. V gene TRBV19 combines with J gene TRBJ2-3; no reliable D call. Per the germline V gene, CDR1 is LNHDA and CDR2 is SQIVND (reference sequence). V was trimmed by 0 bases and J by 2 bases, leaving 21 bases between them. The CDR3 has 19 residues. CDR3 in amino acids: CASSIDPDFPTFLTDTQYF. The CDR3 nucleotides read TGTGCCAGTAGTATAGACCCGGATTTTCCGACATTTCTCACAGATACGCAGTATTTT. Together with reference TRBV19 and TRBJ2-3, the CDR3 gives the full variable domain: DGGITQSPKYLFRKEGQNVTLSCEQNLNHDAMYWYRQDPGQGLRLIYYSQIVNDFQKGDIAEGYSVSREKKESFPLTVTSAQKNPTAFYLCASSIDPDFPTFLTDTQYFGPGTRLTVL.

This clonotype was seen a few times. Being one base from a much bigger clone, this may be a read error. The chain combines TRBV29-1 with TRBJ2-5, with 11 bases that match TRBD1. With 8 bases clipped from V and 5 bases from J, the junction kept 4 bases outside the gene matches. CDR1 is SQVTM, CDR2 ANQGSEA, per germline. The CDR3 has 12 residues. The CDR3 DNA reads TGCAGCTCCTGGGACAGGGGGGAGACCCAGTACTTC. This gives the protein CSSWDRGETQYF. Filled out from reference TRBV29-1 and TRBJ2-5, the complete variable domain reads SAVISQKPSRDICQRGTSLTIQCQVDSQVTMMFWYRQQPGQSLTLIATANQGSEATYESGFVIDKFPISRPNLTFSTLTVSNMSPEDSSIYLCSSWDRGETQYFGPGTRLLVL.

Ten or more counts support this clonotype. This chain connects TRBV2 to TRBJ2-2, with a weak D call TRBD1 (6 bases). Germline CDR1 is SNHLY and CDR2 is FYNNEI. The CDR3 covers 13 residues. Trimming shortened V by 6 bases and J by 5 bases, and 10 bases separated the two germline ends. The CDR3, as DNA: TGTGCCAGCAGGACAGGAACTACCGGGGAGCTGTTTTTT. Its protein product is CASRTGTTGELFF.

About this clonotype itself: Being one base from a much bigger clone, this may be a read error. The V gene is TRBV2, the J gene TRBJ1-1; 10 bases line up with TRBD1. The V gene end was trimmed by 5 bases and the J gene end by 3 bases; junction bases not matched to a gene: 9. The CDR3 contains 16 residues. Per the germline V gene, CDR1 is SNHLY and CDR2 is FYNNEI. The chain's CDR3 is CASSPPGTGVHTEAFF. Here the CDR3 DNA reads TGTGCCAGCAGTCCACCGGGGACAGGGGTCCACACTGAAGCTTTCTTT.

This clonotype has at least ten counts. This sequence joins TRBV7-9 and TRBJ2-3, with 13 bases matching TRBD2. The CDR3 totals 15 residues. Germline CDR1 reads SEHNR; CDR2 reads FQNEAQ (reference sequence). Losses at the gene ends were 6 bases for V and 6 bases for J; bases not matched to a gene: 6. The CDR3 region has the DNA TGTGCCAGCAGTTCCACTAGCGGGGGGGTTGATACGCAGTATTTT. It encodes CASSSTSGGVDTQYF. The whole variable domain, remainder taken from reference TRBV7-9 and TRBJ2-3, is DTGVSQNPRHKITKRGQNVTFRCDPISEHNRLYWYRQTLGQGPEFLTYFQNEAQLEKSRLLSDRFSAERPKGSFSTLEIQRTEQGDSAMYLCASSSTSGGVDTQYFGPGTRLTVL.

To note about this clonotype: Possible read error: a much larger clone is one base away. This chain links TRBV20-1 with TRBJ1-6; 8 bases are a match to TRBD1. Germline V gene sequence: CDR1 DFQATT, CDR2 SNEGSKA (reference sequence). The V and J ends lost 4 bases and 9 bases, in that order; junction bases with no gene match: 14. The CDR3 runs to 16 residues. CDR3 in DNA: TGCAGTGCTACTCAGACAGGGGATGTTGGTATTTCACCCCTCCACTTT. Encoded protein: CSATQTGDVGISPLHF.

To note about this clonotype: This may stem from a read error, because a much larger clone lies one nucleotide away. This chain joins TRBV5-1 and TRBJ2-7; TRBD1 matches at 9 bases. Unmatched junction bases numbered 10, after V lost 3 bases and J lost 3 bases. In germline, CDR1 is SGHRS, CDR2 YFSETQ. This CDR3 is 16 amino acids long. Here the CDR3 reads CASSSGDRGYCYEQYF. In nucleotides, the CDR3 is TGCGCCAGCAGCTCCGGAGACAGGGGGTATTGCTACGAGCAGTACTTC.

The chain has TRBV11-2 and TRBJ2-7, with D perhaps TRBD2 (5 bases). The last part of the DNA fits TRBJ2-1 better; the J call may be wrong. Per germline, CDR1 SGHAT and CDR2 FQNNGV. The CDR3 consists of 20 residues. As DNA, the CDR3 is TGTGCCAGCAGCCCCGGCGGGCGGCCCGGGCGCCCTGGAACCTACAATGAGCAGTTCTTC. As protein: CASSPGGRPGRPGTYNEQFF.

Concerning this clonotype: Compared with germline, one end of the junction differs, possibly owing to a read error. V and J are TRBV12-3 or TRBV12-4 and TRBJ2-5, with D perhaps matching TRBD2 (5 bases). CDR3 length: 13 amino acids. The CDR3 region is CASSFGSVETPYF. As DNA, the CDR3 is TGTGCCAGCAGTTTTGGGAGTGTCGAGACCCCGTACTTC.

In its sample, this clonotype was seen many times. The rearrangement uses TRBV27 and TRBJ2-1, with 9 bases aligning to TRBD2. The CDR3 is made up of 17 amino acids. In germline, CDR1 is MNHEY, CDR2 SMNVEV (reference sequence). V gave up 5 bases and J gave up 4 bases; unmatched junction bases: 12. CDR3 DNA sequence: TGTGCCAGCAGTCCGATACCATATAGCGGGGGATACAATGAGCAGTTCTTC. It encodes CASSPIPYSGGYNEQFF.

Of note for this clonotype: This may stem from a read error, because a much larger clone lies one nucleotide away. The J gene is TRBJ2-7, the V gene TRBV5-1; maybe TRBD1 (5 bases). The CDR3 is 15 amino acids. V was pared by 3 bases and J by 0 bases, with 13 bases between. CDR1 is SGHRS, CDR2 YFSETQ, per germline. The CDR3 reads CASSSNPGNSYEQYF. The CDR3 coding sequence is TGCGCCAGCAGCTCGAATCCAGGGAACTCCTACGAGCAGTACTTC.

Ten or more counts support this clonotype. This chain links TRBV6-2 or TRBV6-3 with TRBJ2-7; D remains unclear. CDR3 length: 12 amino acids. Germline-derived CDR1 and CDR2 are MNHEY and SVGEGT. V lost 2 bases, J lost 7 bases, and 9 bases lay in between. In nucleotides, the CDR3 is TGTGCCAGCAGTTACGCCAATTTGGAGCAGTACTTC. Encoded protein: CASSYANLEQYF.

The CDR3 bases are TGCAGCGTTGACACGGGGAAGGGGGAGCTGTTTTTT. Its protein product is CSVDTGKGELFF. V usage is TRBV29-1 and J usage is TRBJ2-2; D possibly corresponds to TRBD2 (5 bases). This CDR3 comprises 12 residues. Trimming took 3 bases from V and 8 from J, leaving 10 bases between them. The germline V gene encodes CDR1 SQVTM and CDR2 ANQGSEA.